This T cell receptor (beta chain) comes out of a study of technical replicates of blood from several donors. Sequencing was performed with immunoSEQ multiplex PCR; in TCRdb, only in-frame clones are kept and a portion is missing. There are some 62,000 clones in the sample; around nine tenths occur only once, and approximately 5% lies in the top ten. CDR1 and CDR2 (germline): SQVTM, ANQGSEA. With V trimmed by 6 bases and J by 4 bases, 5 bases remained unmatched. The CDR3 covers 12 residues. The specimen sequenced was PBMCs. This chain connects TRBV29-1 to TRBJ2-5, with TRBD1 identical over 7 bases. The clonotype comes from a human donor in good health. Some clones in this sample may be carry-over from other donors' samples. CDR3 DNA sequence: TGCAGCGTACAGGGGTTAGGAGAGACCCAGTACTTC. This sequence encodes CSVQGLGETQYF. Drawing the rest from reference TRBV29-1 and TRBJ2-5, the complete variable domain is SAVISQKPSRDICQRGTSLTIQCQVDSQVTMMFWYRQQPGQSLTLIATANQGSEATYESGFVIDKFPISRPNLTFSTLTVSNMSPEDSSIYLCSVQGLGETQYFGPGTRLLVL.